The 5 T cell receptor beta chains reported below all come from one sample, sequenced in a study of CD8 T cells in ankylosing spondylitis. TCRdb reanalysed the 5' RACE reads using MiXCR and keeps one entry per CDR3 protein. The top ten hold 0.85% to 1.3% of the sample, which has roughly 440,000 distinct CDR3 sequences, roughly 17% seen once. Their antigen targets remain unknown. Points from the study as a whole: A TCR beta motif made of fewer than ten highly homologous variants seemed typical of ankylosing spondylitis blood.

What was sequenced was blood, either unsorted or a sorted T cell fraction (not recorded which). Receptors originate from a male donor with ankylosing spondylitis.

This clonotype has just a few counts. The chain couples TRBV6-1 to TRBJ1-6; TRBD1 agrees at 7 bases. V gave up 6 bases and J gave up 7 bases; unmatched junction bases: 6. Germline V gene data show CDR1 as MNHNS and CDR2 as SASEGT. The CDR3 has 14 residues. Written as DNA, the CDR3 is TGTGCCAGCAGCCCACAGGGGTGGAATTCACCCCTCCACTTT. It is translated as CASSPQGWNSPLHF.

This clonotype was recorded at least ten times. The chain joins TRBV4-3 to TRBJ2-1; possibly TRBD2 for D (6 bases). There are 15 residues in the CDR3. Per the germline V gene, CDR1 is LGHNA and CDR2 is YSLEER. Trimming took 1 base from V and 6 from J, leaving 13 bases between them. The CDR3 region has the DNA TGCGCCAGCAGCCAAGGTACTAGCAAGGGCAATGAGCAGTTCTTC. Its translation is CASSQGTSKGNEQFF.

The chain employs TRBV28 and TRBJ1-5; D unresolved. The CDR3 totals 12 residues. CDR1 and CDR2 (germline): MDHEN, SYDVKM. V shed 9 bases and J shed 4 bases, with 10 bases lying between them. CDR3 protein: CASWTSNQPQHF. The CDR3 nucleotides read TGTGCCAGTTGGACTTCTAATCAGCCCCAGCATTTT.

This clonotype has only a few counts. The chain is built from TRBV20-1 and TRBJ2-3; 8 bases match TRBD1. Germline-derived CDR1 and CDR2 are DFQATT and SNEGSKA (reference sequence). The CDR3 consists of 14 residues. V was pared by 5 bases and J by 1 base, with 5 bases of the junction left unmatched. The CDR3 reads CSAQRGQGTDTQYF. CDR3 nucleotide sequence: TGCAGTGCTCAGAGGGGACAGGGCACAGATACGCAGTATTTT.

This clonotype has more than one count but fewer than ten. The gene calls are TRBV5-1 and TRBJ1-4; 9 bases agree with TRBD1. Germline trimming cut 4 bases from V and 8 bases from J; bases unmatched to any gene: 9. Germline V gene sequence: CDR1 SGHRS, CDR2 YFSETQ. The CDR3 spans 15 residues. The CDR3 reads CASSQLQGAGEKLFF. The CDR3, as DNA: TGCGCCAGCAGCCAACTACAGGGGGCCGGAGAAAAACTGTTTTTT. Full variable domain (outside the CDR3, taken from reference TRBV5-1 and TRBJ1-4): KAGVTQTPRYLIKTRGQQVTLSCSPISGHRSVSWYQQTPGQGLQFLFEYFSETQRNKGNFPGRFSGRQFSNSRSEMNVSTLELGDSALYLCASSQLQGAGEKLFFGSGTQLSVL.